These 4 T cell receptor beta chains were sequenced from one sample in a study of blood T cell repertoires in COVID-19. Using immunoSEQ multiplex PCR, the repertoire was profiled, and TCRdb retains in-frame clones only, with some absent. The table shows roughly 330,000 clones, with around 90% occurring only once. Sequencing used PBMCs or T cells enriched from blood (not recorded which). The receptor source for this set is a man younger than 45 who had recovered from COVID-19.

This clone came up many times. The rearrangement joins TRBV28 to TRBJ2-2; TRBD1 aligns across 9 bases. Germline CDR1 MDHEN, CDR2 SYDVKM. This CDR3 contains 16 residues. V shed 5 bases and J 2 bases; nucleotides not matched to a gene: 6. Here the CDR3 DNA reads TGTGCCAGCAGTCGAAACAGGGGGCGTAACACCGGGGAGCTGTTTTTT. Translated: CASSRNRGRNTGELFF.

This sequence joins TRBV28 and TRBJ1-3; D is ambiguous. V shed 6 bases and J shed 0 bases, with 6 bases lying between them. Germline V CDR1 and CDR2: MDHEN, SYDVKM. The CDR3 is 13 amino acids. The CDR3 loop reads CASRRVSGNTIYF. DNA for the CDR3: TGTGCCAGCAGGAGGGTCTCTGGAAACACCATATATTTT.

J is TRBJ2-1 and V is TRBV5-1; TRBD2 matches at 12 bases. The CDR3 has 15 residues. Trimming cost V 4 bases and J 4 bases; bases outside gene matches: 3. CDR1 is SGHRS, CDR2 YFSETQ, per germline. This CDR3 is CASSPTSGGYNEQFF. The DNA for the CDR3 is TGCGCCAGCAGCCCGACTAGCGGGGGATACAATGAGCAGTTCTTC. Based on the CDR3 plus reference TRBV5-1 and TRBJ2-1, the full variable domain is KAGVTQTPRYLIKTRGQQVTLSCSPISGHRSVSWYQQTPGQGLQFLFEYFSETQRNKGNFPGRFSGRQFSNSRSEMNVSTLELGDSALYLCASSPTSGGYNEQFFGPGTRLTVL.

The chain couples TRBV7-2 to TRBJ2-5; the match to TRBD1 covers 9 bases. The CDR3 loop spans 14 amino acids. CDR1 SGHTA and CDR2 FQGNSA come from the germline V gene. The V and J ends lost 1 base and 4 bases, in that order; junction bases with no gene match: 1. CDR3 loop: CASSLDRGRETQYF. In nucleotides, the CDR3 is TGTGCCAGCAGCTTAGACAGGGGGCGAGAGACCCAGTACTTC.